This T cell receptor beta chain appears in the sequencing data of a study of blood T cell repertoires in COVID-19. The age range of participants was about 18 to 90 years, with residence in 20 to 25 US areas. Participants' own reports of clinical history determined their cohort assignment. The study counted Cohort 3 donors as recovered given two negative PCRs, clearance, or symptom resolution. Trimming cost V 4 bases and J 5 bases; bases outside gene matches: 4. The CDR3 loop spans 13 amino acids. Germline V CDR1 and CDR2: LNHDA, SQIVND (reference sequence). Original methodology: Quantification of nucleated cells was approximated via reference gene primer amplification. Sequencing used immunoSEQ multiplex PCR; TCRdb keeps in-frame clones, though not all of them. D and trimming were read from the DNA, whereas the V and J calls and clone size are those reported in that table. Seen here are about 250,000 clones, less than 90% observed once, and the top ten hold approximately 3%.

The specimen was PBMCs or T cells enriched from blood (not recorded which). This receptor was obtained from a woman between 45 and 60 years old who had recovered from COVID-19. The rearrangement joins TRBV19 to TRBJ2-5; 7 bases are a match to TRBD1. CDR3 sequence (DNA): TGTGCCAGTAGTAACAGGGGTTTTGAGACCCAGTACTTC. Translation gives CASSNRGFETQYF.